These 28 T cell receptor beta chains share one sample of origin, sequenced in a study of T cell responses to AZD1222 COVID-19 vaccine. Method: immunoSEQ multiplex PCR; TCRdb's copy keeps in-frame clones and lacks some. The sample holds about 180,000 clones, 80% to 90% seen once. The specimen comprised peripheral blood, sampled on day 0 of AZD1222 vaccination. The receptors here all came from an adult in good health.

The V gene is TRBV4-1, the J gene TRBJ1-2, with D possibly being TRBD1 (5 bases). This CDR3 has 14 residues. V was trimmed by 4 bases and J by 2 bases, leaving 11 bases between them. Germline CDR1 reads MGHRA; CDR2 reads YSYEKL. The CDR3 DNA is TGCGCCAGCAGCCCCCGGGACGGAAACTATGGCTACACCTTC. The encoded protein is CASSPRDGNYGYTF.

This chain connects TRBV5-6 to TRBJ1-4, with D tentatively TRBD1 (6 bases). V was clipped by 4 bases and J by 4 bases, with 14 bases between them. The CDR3 consists of 15 residues. Germline V CDR1 and CDR2: SGHDT, YYEEEE. The CDR3 nucleotides are TGTGCCAGCAGCCCCGGTCTCAGGGGTAATGAAAAACTGTTTTTT. It translates to CASSPGLRGNEKLFF.

This clone was recorded once. The J gene is TRBJ1-1, the V gene TRBV7-6, with 7 bases identical to TRBD1. This CDR3 comprises 14 residues. Germline trimming cut 1 base from V and 1 base from J; bases unmatched to any gene: 0. Looked up from germline, CDR1 is SGHVS and CDR2 is FNYEAQ. This CDR3 reads CASSLGQGNTEAFF. As DNA, the CDR3 is TGTGCCAGCAGCTTAGGACAGGGGAACACTGAAGCTTTCTTT. Using reference TRBV7-6 and TRBJ1-1 for the parts outside the CDR3, the full variable domain is GAGVSQSPRYKVTKRGQDVALRCDPISGHVSLYWYRQALGQGPEFLTYFNYEAQQDKSGLPNDRFSAERPEGSISTLTIQRTEQRDSAMYRCASSLGQGNTEAFFGQGTRLTVV.

CDR3 bases: TGTGCCAGCAGCTTAGACCCACAGGGTCCAGAGACCCAGTACTTC. This translates into CASSLDPQGPETQYF. The chain combines TRBV7-7 with TRBJ2-5; tentatively, D is TRBD1 (6 bases). The germline V and J ends were trimmed by 1 base and 4 bases, with 13 bases remaining between them. CDR1 and CDR2 from the germline V gene are SSHAT and FNYEAQ (reference sequence). The CDR3 consists of 15 residues.

V usage is TRBV6-2 or TRBV6-3 and J usage is TRBJ1-5; D not resolved. Germline V lookup: CDR1 MNHEY, CDR2 SVGEGT. CDR3 length: 14 residues. Deletions cut 4 bases from V and 6 bases from J, with 13 bases between. Written as DNA, the CDR3 is TGTGCCAGCAGTTGGACCGCTCGAACTCAGCCCCAGCATTTT. It translates to CASSWTARTQPQHF.

The chain has TRBV28 and TRBJ1-4; D unclear. This CDR3 region has 13 residues. Trimming stripped 4 bases from V and 5 bases from J, with 8 bases between. Germline V CDR1 and CDR2: MDHEN, SYDVKM. CDR3 residues: CASSSFRNEKLFF. The DNA of the CDR3 is TGTGCCAGCAGTTCCTTCCGGAATGAAAAACTGTTTTTT. Filled out from reference TRBV28 and TRBJ1-4, the complete variable domain reads DVKVTQSSRYLVKRTGEKVFLECVQDMDHENMFWYRQDPGLGLRLIYFSYDVKMKEKGDIPEGYSVSREKKERFSLILESASTNQTSMYLCASSSFRNEKLFFGSGTQLSVL.

The rearrangement joins TRBV6-5 to TRBJ2-3; unclear D gene. This CDR3 is built from 13 residues. Germline values: CDR1 MNHEY, CDR2 SVGAGI. Between the trimmed V and J ends, which lost 5 bases and 0 bases, there was a span of 6 bases. Here the CDR3 DNA reads TGTGCCAGCAGTCGGCGTAGCACAGATACGCAGTATTTT. Translation gives CASSRRSTDTQYF.

The J gene is TRBJ1-1, the V gene TRBV27; D gene unclear. CDR1 is MNHEY, CDR2 SMNVEV, per germline (reference sequence). CDR3 size: 13 residues. With 2 bases removed from V and 7 bases from J, the gap between germline ends came to 11 bases. The CDR3 sequence: CASSLGLQSEAFF. For the CDR3, the DNA is TGTGCCAGCAGTTTAGGGTTGCAGAGTGAAGCTTTCTTT.

This sequence joins TRBV4-2 and TRBJ2-3, with 9 bases that match TRBD2. The CDR3 covers 17 residues. CDR1 is LGHNA and CDR2 is YNFKEQ in the germline V gene. J was trimmed by 2 bases and V by 0 bases; bases with no gene match: 6. CDR3: CASSQDGAGGPTDTQYF. The DNA of the CDR3 is TGTGCCAGCAGCCAAGATGGAGCGGGGGGCCCCACAGATACGCAGTATTTT.

The J gene is TRBJ2-7, the V gene TRBV5-1, with TRBD2 matching over 7 bases. Germline V CDR1 and CDR2: SGHRS, YFSETQ. Trimming took 8 bases from V and 5 from J; bases not matched to a gene: 10. The CDR3 covers 13 residues. CDR3 protein: CASPPTSVDEQYF. In nucleotides, the CDR3 is TGCGCCAGTCCCCCAACTAGCGTCGACGAGCAGTACTTC. The full variable domain, its missing parts supplied by reference TRBV5-1 and TRBJ2-7, is KAGVTQTPRYLIKTRGQQVTLSCSPISGHRSVSWYQQTPGQGLQFLFEYFSETQRNKGNFPGRFSGRQFSNSRSEMNVSTLELGDSALYLCASPPTSVDEQYFGPGTRLTVT.

V is TRBV11-2 and J is TRBJ2-7; D is uncertain. Germline CDR1 and CDR2: SGHAT and FQNNGV. CDR3 length: 12 amino acids. Deletions cut 0 bases from V and 2 bases from J, with 2 bases between. The CDR3, as DNA: TGTGCCAGCAGCTTAGAGACCTACGAGCAGTACTTC. It specifies CASSLETYEQYF.

V usage is TRBV19 and J usage is TRBJ1-5, with D tentatively TRBD1 (5 bases). Trimming stripped 9 bases from V and 1 base from J, with 13 bases between. Germline values: CDR1 LNHDA, CDR2 SQIVND (reference sequence). The CDR3 totals 14 residues. The CDR3 protein is CASQGDSSNQPQHF. The CDR3 region has the DNA TGTGCCAGCCAGGGTGACTCGAGCAATCAGCCCCAGCATTTT.

The chain employs TRBV4-3 and TRBJ1-2; D is unclear. Germline V gene sequence: CDR1 LGHNA, CDR2 YSLEER. The CDR3 has 16 amino acids. The V gene lost 0 bases and the J gene lost 0 bases, with 11 bases spanning the gap. CDR3 in amino acids: CASSQDLSYPNYGYTF. In DNA form, the CDR3 reads TGCGCCAGCAGCCAAGATTTAAGTTATCCTAACTATGGCTACACCTTC.

In this sample, this clone turned up a few times. The rearrangement uses TRBV2 and TRBJ1-6, with D unresolved. Trimming left V 1 base short and J 6 bases short, with 19 bases between. The CDR3 is made up of 18 amino acids. Germline CDR1 SNHLY, CDR2 FYNNEI. The chain's CDR3 is CASSEEVLTGSFNSPLHF. Here the CDR3 DNA reads TGTGCCAGCAGTGAAGAAGTACTGACGGGGAGTTTTAATTCACCCCTCCACTTT.

This sequence joins TRBV6-6 and TRBJ2-7; the D is unclear. The CDR3 is made up of 14 amino acids. V was shortened by 0 bases and J by 2 bases, with 8 bases between the two germline ends. Germline values: CDR1 MNHNY, CDR2 SVGAGI (reference sequence). The CDR3 region is CASSYSGIAYEQYF. As DNA, the CDR3 is TGTGCCAGCAGTTACTCAGGGATCGCCTACGAGCAGTACTTC.

The chain carries TRBV4-2 and TRBJ2-7, with 9 bases matching TRBD2. The V gene's germline CDR1 is LGHNA and CDR2 YNFKEQ. V trimming: 0 bases; J trimming: 4 bases; junction bases outside the gene matches: 10. This CDR3 region has 17 residues. Written as DNA, the CDR3 is TGTGCCAGCAGCCAAGATGCGGCGGGGGGGCGCGGGTACGAGCAGTACTTC. Residues: CASSQDAAGGRGYEQYF.

The V call is TRBV7-9, the J call TRBJ1-2, with D perhaps matching TRBD1 (6 bases). From germline, CDR1 is SEHNR and CDR2 FQNEAQ (reference sequence). V was pared by 5 bases and J by 4 bases, with 17 bases between. This CDR3 has 15 residues. The CDR3 nucleotides read TGTGCCAGCAGCCGAGGGGGGAATCTCCCCTATGGCTACACCTTC. Protein product: CASSRGGNLPYGYTF.

The chain couples TRBV4-1 to TRBJ1-1; 7 bases are a match to TRBD1. V shed 2 bases and J 4 bases; nucleotides not matched to a gene: 4. Per germline, CDR1 MGHRA and CDR2 YSYEKL. CDR3 length equals 14 residues. CDR3 sequence (DNA): TGCGCCAGCAGCCAAACAGGGGTATCCACTGAAGCTTTCTTT. Its translation: CASSQTGVSTEAFF.

This sequence joins TRBV28 and TRBJ1-2; no definite D call. Germline V CDR1 and CDR2: MDHEN, SYDVKM. The V end lost 6 bases, the J end lost 5 bases, and 7 bases lay between the germline ends. CDR3 length equals 11 residues. CDR3 sequence: CASRSEYGYTF. The CDR3 DNA sequence: TGTGCCAGCAGAAGCGAATATGGCTACACCTTC.

The CDR3 reads CASSSIFERDKNDEAFF. Written as DNA, the CDR3 is TGTGCCAGCAGTTCAATTTTCGAACGGGATAAGAACGATGAAGCTTTCTTT. The chain is built from TRBV14 and TRBJ1-1; D gene unclear. Germline CDR1 reads SGHDN; CDR2 reads FVKESK. Trimming shortened V by 6 bases and J by 7 bases, and 27 bases separated the two germline ends. The CDR3 loop spans 17 amino acids.

This CDR3 reads CASSVRQARGSPLHF. CDR3 nucleotide sequence: TGCGCCAGCAGCGTAAGACAGGCCAGAGGGTCACCCCTCCACTTT. The chain has TRBV5-1 and TRBJ1-6, with D possibly TRBD1 on 6 matching bases. This CDR3 region has 15 residues. Germline CDR1 reads SGHRS; CDR2 reads YFSETQ. V lost 4 bases to trimming and J lost 10 bases, with 18 bases between them.

The V gene is TRBV27, the J gene TRBJ2-3; 9 nucleotides line up with TRBD1. V gave up 5 bases and J gave up 6 bases; unmatched junction bases: 9. Per germline, CDR1 MNHEY and CDR2 SMNVEV (reference sequence). The CDR3 contains 15 residues. The DNA of the CDR3 is TGTGCCAGCAGTCTCCGGACAGGGGCGTCGGATACGCAGTATTTT. Residues: CASSLRTGASDTQYF.

This clone was detected only a few times. The chain uses TRBV30 and TRBJ1-4; D is uncertain. The length of the CDR3 is 14 residues. The ends were cut back, 3 bases at V and 8 bases at J, with 16 bases in the middle. Germline CDR1 and CDR2: GTSNPN and SVGIG (reference sequence). The CDR3 sequence is CAWRSAAIGEKLFF. The CDR3 DNA reads TGTGCCTGGAGGAGTGCGGCCATAGGGGAAAAACTGTTTTTT.

The chain has TRBV18 and TRBJ1-4; D gene ambiguous. CDR1 KGHSH and CDR2 LQKENI come from the germline V gene. Trimming removed 2 bases from V and 7 bases from J, with 11 bases in between. The CDR3 has 14 residues. CDR3 loop: CASSPAMSGEKLFF. The CDR3, as DNA: TGTGCCAGCTCACCAGCTATGTCGGGTGAAAAACTGTTTTTT.

The rearrangement joins TRBV19 to TRBJ1-6; D might be TRBD1 (5 bases). Per the germline V gene, CDR1 is LNHDA and CDR2 is SQIVND (reference sequence). The V and J ends lost 9 bases and 8 bases respectively, with 17 bases between them. The CDR3 extends over 14 amino acids. Here the CDR3 reads CASALRGEDSPLHF. CDR3 coding DNA: TGTGCCAGCGCGTTACGGGGGGAAGATTCACCCCTCCACTTT.

This clone was detected a few times. V usage is TRBV3-1 (or the pseudogene TRBV3-2) and J usage is TRBJ2-7; unclear D gene. The CDR3 has 13 residues. V lost 4 bases and J lost 4, with 11 bases in between. CDR1 is LGHDT and CDR2 is YNNKEL in the germline V gene (reference sequence). For the CDR3, the DNA is TGTGCCAGCAGCCCTTCGACACCGTACGAGCAGTACTTC. Its protein is CASSPSTPYEQYF.

This chain links TRBV6-5 with TRBJ1-2; D is possibly TRBD1 (5 bases). The CDR3 has 15 residues. Germline loops: CDR1 MNHEY, CDR2 SVGAGI. The germline V and J ends were trimmed by 2 bases and 1 base, with 11 bases remaining between them. The CDR3, as DNA: TGTGCCAGCAGTTACGGGTCAGGGCTTAACTATGGCTACACCTTC. This encodes CASSYGSGLNYGYTF.

The chain combines TRBV4-2 with TRBJ1-2, with 10 positions matching TRBD1. The CDR3 loop spans 17 amino acids. Germline assignment: CDR1 LGHNA and CDR2 YNFKEQ. Trimming cost V 0 bases and J 4 bases; bases outside gene matches: 8. The CDR3 loop is CASSQDSGQGVAYGYTF. Written as DNA, the CDR3 is TGTGCCAGCAGCCAAGATAGCGGACAGGGGGTGGCCTATGGCTACACCTTC.